A selection of T cell receptor beta chains follows, all from one sample in a study of blood T cell repertoires in COVID-19. Repertoires were generated with immunoSEQ multiplex PCR, while TCRdb's copy carries only in-frame clones and drops some. Seen here are some 99,000 clones, about 85% observed once, and the top ten hold approximately 11%. Source material: peripheral blood. These receptors all come from an elderly woman with acute or convalescent COVID-19. Each CDR3 is given with its conserved first and last residue. The D gene is left open where the match is weak. Only some rows state a clone size, as once, few, many or a class for expanded clones.

>NA|TRBJ1-6|TRBV2|NA
TGTGCCAGCAGTGAAGAGGGGATGAAGTTCCAATCACCCCTCCACTTT
CASSEEGMKFQSPLHF
>TRBD1|TRBJ1-4|TRBV18|NA
TGTGCCAGCTCACCTTTTCTTGCGCAGGGGGCGTCTGACGAAAAACTGTTTTTT
CASSPFLAQGASDEKLFF
>NA|TRBJ1-2|TRBV10-3|NA
TGTGCCACAGGTGGATCCAACTATGGCTACACCTTC
CATGGSNYGYTF
>NA|TRBJ1-2|TRBV18|NA
TGTGCCAGCTCACCCCAGGGTGTTAACTATGGCTACACCTTC
CASSPQGVNYGYTF
>TRBD2|TRBJ2-1|TRBV9|NA
TGTGCCAGCACCAGGACTAGCGGGGGTCGTTACAATGAGCAGTTCTTC
CASTRTSGGRYNEQFF
>NA|TRBJ2-1|TRBV5-4|NA
TGTGCCAGCAGCTCGCAGGGGTCCTACAATGAGCAGTTCTTC
CASSSQGSYNEQFF
>TRBD1|TRBJ1-5|TRBV19|NA
TGTGCCAGTAGTCTCGACTCCCGACAGGGAGCGGATAGCAATCAGCCCCAGCATTTT
CASSLDSRQGADSNQPQHF
>NA|TRBJ1-1|TRBV27|few
TGTGCCACCTGGAGAGGCTGGGAAGCTTTCTTT
CATWRGWEAFF
>TRBD1|TRBJ1-1|TRBV19|once
TGTGCCAGTAGTCTCCACTCGGACAGGGGGGCCACTGAAGCTTTCTTT
CASSLHSDRGATEAFF
>TRBD1|TRBJ1-6|TRBV30|NA
TGTGCCTGGAGTGAGGGACAGCGAAATTCACCCCTCCACTTT
CAWSEGQRNSPLHF
>TRBD1|TRBJ1-1|TRBV3-1/TRBV3-2|NA
TGTGCCAGCAGCCGGTCCTCCACAGGGGGCAACACTGAAGCTTTCTTT
CASSRSSTGGNTEAFF
>NA|TRBJ1-6|TRBV7-9|NA
TGTGCCAGCAGCGGGCAGGACAGCTATAATTCACCCCTCCACTTT
CASSGQDSYNSPLHF
>TRBD2|TRBJ2-5|TRBV10-2|NA
TGCGCCAGCAGCTCAGCGGGGTCCCAAGAGACCCAGTACTTC
CASSSAGSQETQYF
>NA|TRBJ2-1|TRBV11-2|NA
TGTGCCAGCAGCCGGGGACACCACAATGAGCAGTTCTTC
CASSRGHHNEQFF
>NA|TRBJ1-5|TRBV30|NA
TGTGCCTGGAGTAAACAGGCAGATCAGCCCCAGCATTTT
CAWSKQADQPQHF